A selection of T cell receptor beta chains follows, all from one sample in a study of cytomegalovirus exposure and HLA in healthy donors. Generated by immunoSEQ multiplex PCR, the TCRdb table keeps only in-frame clones and is missing some. The specimen's table records approximately 51,000 clones. The source material was PBMCs. The receptor set was obtained from a man aged 35-49 years in good health and CMV-seropositive. Both conserved end residues are part of each CDR3. Each record gives: CDR3 length, V gene, D gene, J gene, CDR3 DNA, CDR3 protein. D genes are given only for firm matches.

length: 14; V: TRBV5-6; D: NA; J: TRBJ1-5; DNA: TGTGCCAGCAGCTTAGACGGGAGCAGTCAGCCCCAGCATTTT; CDR3: CASSLDGSSQPQHF
length: 15; V: TRBV6-1; D: TRBD2; J: TRBJ2-3; DNA: TGTGCCAGCAGTGAGTCTAGCGGGGGGGTAGATACGCAGTATTTT; CDR3: CASSESSGGVDTQYF
length: 14; V: TRBV27; D: TRBD1; J: TRBJ1-2; DNA: TGTGCCAGCAGTTCCCAGGGGGTTCCCTATGGCTACACCTTC; CDR3: CASSSQGVPYGYTF
length: 16; V: TRBV9; D: TRBD2; J: TRBJ2-1; DNA: TGTGCCAGCTCCGGACTAGCGGGGGGCGAAGACAATGAGCAGTTCTTC; CDR3: CASSGLAGGEDNEQFF
length: 14; V: TRBV5-1; D: NA; J: TRBJ1-1; DNA: TGCGCCAGCAGCCCAGACGGAGTGAACACTGAAGCTTTCTTT; CDR3: CASSPDGVNTEAFF
length: 14; V: TRBV18; D: TRBD1; J: TRBJ2-7; DNA: TGTGCCAGCTCACAACAGGGGGTGGGCTACGAGCAGTACTTC; CDR3: CASSQQGVGYEQYF
length: 14; V: TRBV11-2; D: NA; J: TRBJ2-3; DNA: TGTGCCAGCAGCCCCTTGGGACACACAGATACGCAGTATTTT; CDR3: CASSPLGHTDTQYF
length: 13; V: TRBV5-1; D: NA; J: TRBJ1-1; DNA: TGCGCCAGCAGCATCGCAGAGAACACTGAAGCTTTCTTT; CDR3: CASSIAENTEAFF
length: 13; V: TRBV27; D: TRBD1; J: TRBJ1-1; DNA: TGTGCCAGCAGTTCGACAGGGGCGCTTGAAGCTTTCTTT; CDR3: CASSSTGALEAFF
length: 13; V: TRBV6-1; D: NA; J: TRBJ1-1; DNA: TGTGCCAGCAGCAATCAACAGGGATCTGAAGCTTTCTTT; CDR3: CASSNQQGSEAFF
length: 12; V: TRBV30; D: NA; J: TRBJ2-5; DNA: TGTGCCTGGAGTGTACAGGGAAGGACCCAGTACTTC; CDR3: CAWSVQGRTQYF
length: 15; V: TRBV13; D: TRBD1; J: TRBJ1-1; DNA: TGTGCCAGCAGCTTAGAAGGGACAGCGAACACTGAAGCTTTCTTT; CDR3: CASSLEGTANTEAFF
length: 14; V: TRBV11-2; D: NA; J: TRBJ2-5; DNA: TGTGCCAGCAGCTTAGCGGGGGGCATGGAGACCCAGTACTTC; CDR3: CASSLAGGMETQYF
length: 11; V: TRBV20-1; D: NA; J: TRBJ2-7; DNA: TGCAGTGCTAGGACACACTACGAGCAGTACTTC; CDR3: CSARTHYEQYF
length: 17; V: TRBV2; D: TRBD2; J: TRBJ2-7; DNA: TGTGCCAGCAGTGAATTTAGCGGGAGGGCTACCTCCTACGAGCAGTACTTC; CDR3: CASSEFSGRATSYEQYF
length: 14; V: TRBV6-4; D: TRBD1; J: TRBJ2-7; DNA: TGTGCCAGCAGTCCGGGACAGGGGGCCTACGAGCAGTACTTC; CDR3: CASSPGQGAYEQYF
length: 14; V: TRBV7-9; D: NA; J: TRBJ2-1; DNA: TGTGCCAGCAGCTTAGTGCTGCGTTACAATGAGCAGTTCTTC; CDR3: CASSLVLRYNEQFF
length: 17; V: TRBV7-6; D: NA; J: TRBJ1-3; DNA: TGTGCCAGCAGCTTATCCCCTACAGCATCCTCTGGAAACACCATATATTTT; CDR3: CASSLSPTASSGNTIYF
length: 11; V: TRBV19; D: NA; J: TRBJ1-1; DNA: TGTGCCAGTAGTATGGAGTACGAAGCTTTCTTT; CDR3: CASSMEYEAFF
length: 15; V: TRBV30; D: NA; J: TRBJ2-5; DNA: TGTGCCTGGACGCCTAAGACTAGTACGCAAGAGACCCAGTACTTC; CDR3: CAWTPKTSTQETQYF
length: 11; V: TRBV10-3; D: NA; J: TRBJ1-2; DNA: TGTGCCATCAGTGAGTCGAGGCGCTACACCTTC; CDR3: CAISESRRYTF
length: 13; V: TRBV6-5; D: NA; J: TRBJ1-1; DNA: TGTGCCAGCAGCCCAGGGGTGCACACTGAAGCTTTCTTT; CDR3: CASSPGVHTEAFF
length: 16; V: TRBV4-1; D: TRBD2; J: TRBJ2-5; DNA: TGCGCCAGCAGCCCAACAAGCGGGGGGGCTGAGGAGACCCAGTACTTC; CDR3: CASSPTSGGAEETQYF